This T cell receptor beta chain was captured in a study of graft-versus-host responses after intestinal transplantation. In the study overall: Following induction with anti-thymocyte globulin, all recipients were given tacrolimus and steroids for two to three years.

General study findings and limits: The marrow of recipients harbored GvH clones, and ileum or blood showed some of them first. The study associated peak circulating GvH clone levels with early post-transplant HvG declines. Allografts carried high graft-versus-host to host-versus-graft clonal ratios in patients having graft-donor T cell macrochimerism.

Assay used: immunoSEQ multiplex PCR; TCRdb lists only in-frame clones, some missing. The data show about 20,000 clones, around nine tenths seen once. The CDR3 covers 16 residues. Germline CDR1 is SGHVS and CDR2 is FNYEAQ. The trim removed 5 bases at V and 4 bases at J, leaving 8 bases unmatched. Concerning this clone itself: Its antigen is still unknown.

The origin of this receptor is a human patient who received an intestinal transplant, so some T cells may come from the graft donor. Material: PBMCs, obtained about 240 days after intestinal transplant. The chain has TRBV7-6 and TRBJ2-1; 10 bases map to TRBD1. As DNA, the CDR3 is TGTGCCAGCAGCCCAACCGGGACAGGGGTGTACAATGAGCAGTTCTTC. Protein product: CASSPTGTGVYNEQFF.